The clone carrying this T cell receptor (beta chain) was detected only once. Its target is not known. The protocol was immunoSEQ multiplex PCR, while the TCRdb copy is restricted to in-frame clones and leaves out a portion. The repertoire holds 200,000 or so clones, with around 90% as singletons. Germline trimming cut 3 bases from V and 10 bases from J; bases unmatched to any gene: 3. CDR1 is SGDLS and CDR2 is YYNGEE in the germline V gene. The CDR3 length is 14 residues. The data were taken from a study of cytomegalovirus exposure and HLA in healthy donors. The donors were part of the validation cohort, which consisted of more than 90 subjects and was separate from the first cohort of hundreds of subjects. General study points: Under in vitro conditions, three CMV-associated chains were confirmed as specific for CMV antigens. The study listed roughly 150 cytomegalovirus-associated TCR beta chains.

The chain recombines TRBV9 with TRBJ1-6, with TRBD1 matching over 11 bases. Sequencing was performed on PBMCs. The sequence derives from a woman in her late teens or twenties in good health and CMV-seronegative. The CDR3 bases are TGTGCCAGCAGCGAGGGACAGGGGGGCTCACCCCTCCACTTT. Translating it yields CASSEGQGGSPLHF.